This T cell receptor (beta chain) was recovered during a study of cytomegalovirus exposure and HLA in healthy donors. Whole-study findings and limits: Earlier analysis yielded a pattern in which most TCR beta V segments were productive about 90% or about 30% of the time.

This clone was found a few times. What it binds is unknown. At one end the junction does not follow the germline gene, possibly because of a read error. This CDR3 comprises 16 residues. Germline CDR1 KGHSH, CDR2 LQKENI. A multiplex PCR was run with 60 Vbeta primers and 13 Jbeta primers. This table comes from immunoSEQ multiplex PCR, and its TCRdb copy is limited to in-frame clones, with some not included. The table lists fewer than 100,000 clones, approximately 79% of them singletons. This sequence was found in a woman aged 40 to 50 in good health and CMV-seronegative. The chain carries TRBV18 and TRBJ1-6, with TRBD1 identical over 10 bases. The sample was PBMCs. The CDR3 nucleotides are TGTGCCAGCTCACTCACCGGGACAGGGGAGTATTCACCCCTCAACTTT. Translated, it gives CASSLTGTGEYSPLNF. Variable domain in full (rest from reference TRBV18 and TRBJ1-6): NAGVMQNPRHLVRRRGQEARLRCSPMKGHSHVYWYRQLPEEGLKFMVYLQKENIIDESGMPKERFSAEFPKEGPSILRIQQVVRGDSAAYFCASSLTGTGEYSPLNFGNGTRLTVT.